Detailed here is one T cell receptor (beta chain). No antigen is known for it. The sample belongs to a study of OX40 agonist ivuxolimab in advanced cancers. Across the whole study: Antecedent anti-PD-1, anti-PD-L1 or anti-CTLA-4 therapy was permissible, with 30% to 50% having received some. General study findings and limits: More expanded clones were seen, on average, in CD8+ T cells than in CD4+. The specificity for antigen of the expanded peripheral T cells was not determined. Clonal expansion in partial responders at 0.1-3.0 mg/kg ranked among the lowest.

Repertoires were generated with immunoSEQ multiplex PCR, while TCRdb's copy carries only in-frame clones and drops some. The sample consists of 55,000 to 70,000 clones, approximately 85% of them appearing once. This CDR3 comprises 15 residues. V was cut by 2 bases and J by 3 bases, with 14 bases left in between. Per germline, CDR1 MNHNY and CDR2 SVGAGI (reference sequence). This receptor was obtained from an adult with an advanced solid tumor such as melanoma, head and neck, liver or kidney cancer. This chain links TRBV6-6 with TRBJ2-7; D gene unclear. The sequenced sample was CD4+ or CD8+ T cells sorted from blood, obtained in a trial of the OX40 agonist ivuxolimab. Here the CDR3 DNA reads TGTGCCAGCAGTTACGATTGGGGTGCGCTCTACGAGCAGTACTTC. Translated, it gives CASSYDWGALYEQYF.